One sample yielded the 27 T cell receptor beta chains listed below, sequenced in a study of T cell responses to AZD1222 COVID-19 vaccine. The protocol was immunoSEQ multiplex PCR, while the TCRdb copy is restricted to in-frame clones and leaves out a portion. The data show about 130,000 clones, with 75% to 95% seen just once and more than 2.5% held by the top ten. The material was peripheral blood, obtained on day 0 of AZD1222 vaccination. The receptors shown here come from an adult in good health.

A few counts support this clone. V usage is TRBV6-5 and J usage is TRBJ2-7; 7 bases are shared with TRBD1. J was trimmed by 3 bases and V by 7 bases; bases with no gene match: 6. Germline loops: CDR1 MNHEY, CDR2 SVGAGI. The CDR3 totals 13 residues. CDR3 nucleotides: TGTGCCAGCAAATCACAGGGGTACTACGAGCAGTACTTC. Encoded protein: CASKSQGYYEQYF.

The rearrangement links TRBV12-3 or TRBV12-4 to TRBJ2-1; D is ambiguous. Trimming took 5 bases from V and 6 from J, leaving 8 bases between them. The CDR3 covers 12 residues. The CDR3 is CASSPWVNEQFF. The CDR3 DNA sequence: TGTGCCAGCAGTCCCTGGGTCAATGAGCAGTTCTTC.

The chain is built from TRBV5-4 and TRBJ1-2; 9 bases are a match to TRBD1. The CDR3 has 17 amino acids. CDR1 is SGHNT and CDR2 is YYREEE in the germline V gene (reference sequence). With 0 bases clipped from V and 0 bases from J, the junction kept 6 bases outside the gene matches. The CDR3 loop is CASSLGQGVGTNYGYTF. CDR3 bases: TGTGCCAGCAGCTTGGGACAGGGGGTTGGGACTAACTATGGCTACACCTTC.

The chain employs TRBV5-4 and TRBJ1-2, with 8 bases aligning to TRBD1. The V and J ends lost 2 bases and 4 bases, in that order; junction bases with no gene match: 4. This CDR3 spans 14 amino acids. Germline values: CDR1 SGHNT, CDR2 YYREEE (reference sequence). The CDR3 is CASSFPGQAYGYTF. As DNA, the CDR3 is TGTGCCAGCAGCTTCCCGGGACAGGCCTATGGCTACACCTTC.

The chain links TRBV27 to TRBJ2-5, with 8 bases that match TRBD2. The CDR3 is made up of 16 amino acids. Germline assignment: CDR1 MNHEY and CDR2 SMNVEV (reference sequence). V dropped 3 bases and J dropped 5; count of bases not matched to a gene: 11. The CDR3 reads CASSLSSGTSSETQYF. Written as DNA, the CDR3 is TGTGCCAGCAGTTTGTCATCTGGGACTAGTTCTGAGACCCAGTACTTC.

CDR3: CASSLVQVNTEAFF. CDR3 bases: TGTGCCAGCAGCTTAGTACAGGTAAACACTGAAGCTTTCTTT. This chain uses TRBV7-9 with TRBJ1-1; perhaps TRBD1 as D (5 bases). With 1 base removed from V and 2 bases from J, the gap between germline ends came to 8 bases. Germline V gives CDR1 SEHNR, CDR2 FQNEAQ (reference sequence). The CDR3 spans 14 residues.

The genes are TRBV27 and TRBJ2-2, with 9 bases fitting TRBD1. Trimming at V came to 2 bases and at J to 4 bases, leaving 11 bases not matched to a gene. The CDR3 is made up of 18 amino acids. Germline loops: CDR1 MNHEY, CDR2 SMNVEV (reference sequence). The CDR3 spells CASSLDRQGDRSTGELFF. The CDR3 DNA sequence: TGTGCCAGCAGTTTAGACCGACAGGGGGATCGGAGCACCGGGGAGCTGTTTTTT.

V gene TRBV9 combines with J gene TRBJ2-7, with 12 bases identical to TRBD2. J was trimmed by 3 bases and V by 3 bases; bases with no gene match: 7. This CDR3 has 16 residues. CDR1 and CDR2 from the germline V gene are SGDLS and YYNGEE. CDR3 in DNA: TGTGCCAGCAGCGCCGCAAGGACTAGCGGGATCTACGAGCAGTACTTC. This encodes CASSAARTSGIYEQYF.

The V gene is TRBV29-1, the J gene TRBJ1-2, with 8 bases fitting TRBD1. V shed 2 bases and J 4 bases; nucleotides not matched to a gene: 3. The CDR3 spans 13 residues. CDR1 is SQVTM, CDR2 ANQGSEA, per germline. In DNA form, the CDR3 reads TGCAGCGTTGAACCAGGGGGCATCTATGGCTACACCTTC. Translation: CSVEPGGIYGYTF. Full variable domain (rest looked up from reference TRBV29-1 and TRBJ1-2): SAVISQKPSRDICQRGTSLTIQCQVDSQVTMMFWYRQQPGQSLTLIATANQGSEATYESGFVIDKFPISRPNLTFSTLTVSNMSPEDSSIYLCSVEPGGIYGYTFGSGTRLTVV.

The chain recombines TRBV5-1 with TRBJ2-7, with unresolved D. CDR3 length: 13 amino acids. Trimming cost V 0 bases and J 4 bases, with 8 bases left between them. CDR1 and CDR2 from the germline V gene are SGHRS and YFSETQ. CDR3 nucleotide sequence: TGCGCCAGCAGCTTGGAGTTCGGGTACGAGCAGTACTTC. Its translation is CASSLEFGYEQYF.

The chain carries TRBV4-3 and TRBJ1-6, with D perhaps TRBD1 (5 bases). V lost 0 bases, J lost 7 bases, and 10 bases lay in between. The CDR3 consists of 15 residues. In germline, CDR1 is LGHNA, CDR2 YSLEER. The CDR3 DNA reads TGCGCCAGCAGCCAAGATTCGGGACTGAATTCACCCCTCCACTTT. This translates into CASSQDSGLNSPLHF.

The V gene is TRBV6-5, the J gene TRBJ1-1; the D gene is possibly TRBD1 (5 bases). The ends were cut back, 5 bases at V and 6 bases at J, with 10 bases in the middle. CDR1 and CDR2 from the germline V gene are MNHEY and SVGAGI. This CDR3 region has 12 residues. This CDR3 reads CASSQEGSEAFF. As DNA, the CDR3 is TGTGCCAGCAGTCAGGAGGGGTCTGAAGCTTTCTTT.

This clone appeared a few times. J is TRBJ2-3 and V is TRBV27; D unresolved. V lost 6 bases, J lost 2 bases, and 9 bases lay in between. The CDR3 length is 13 residues. Germline lookup yields CDR1 MNHEY and CDR2 SMNVEV (reference sequence). In DNA, the CDR3 is TGTGCCAGCAGGCCCGACTTCACAGATACGCAGTATTTT. It yields the protein CASRPDFTDTQYF.

The CDR3 protein is CASSSPSFSRRDYEQYF. The CDR3 DNA sequence: TGTGCCAGCAGTTCCCCTTCCTTCTCGCGGCGGGACTACGAGCAGTACTTC. V usage is TRBV6-2 or TRBV6-3 and J usage is TRBJ2-7; a possible D gene is TRBD2 (6 bases). Trimming took 4 bases from V and 3 from J, leaving 22 bases between them. The CDR3 has 17 amino acids. Looked up from germline, CDR1 is MNHEY and CDR2 is SVGEGT.

The V and J genes are TRBV27 and TRBJ2-7; D is possibly TRBD1 or TRBD2 (5 bases each). Deletions cut 0 bases from V and 6 bases from J, with 9 bases between. This CDR3 is 13 amino acids long. Germline V gene data show CDR1 as MNHEY and CDR2 as SMNVEV (reference sequence). The CDR3 here is CASSLSWGSEQYF. CDR3 nucleotides: TGTGCCAGCAGTTTATCATGGGGGTCCGAGCAGTACTTC.

The chain has TRBV12-3 or TRBV12-4 and TRBJ1-5; the match to TRBD1 covers 8 bases. The CDR3 length is 13 residues. V gave up 5 bases and J gave up 5 bases; unmatched junction bases: 2. CDR3 amino acids: CASSPGGDQPQHF. The CDR3 DNA follows: TGTGCCAGCAGTCCAGGGGGCGATCAGCCCCAGCATTTT.

Only one count was recorded for this clone. The rearrangement links TRBV5-6 to TRBJ2-1; no firm D call. The germline gives CDR1 SGHDT, CDR2 YYEEEE. V shed 2 bases and J shed 10 bases, with 10 bases lying between them. The CDR3 is 12 amino acids. As DNA, the CDR3 is TGTGCCAGCAGCTTACTTTCCAGGGAGCAGTTCTTC. Its protein product is CASSLLSREQFF.

This chain uses TRBV6-5 with TRBJ2-7; D perhaps matches TRBD1 (6 bases). The CDR3 extends over 14 amino acids. V gave up 6 bases and J gave up 2 bases, with 14 bases separating them. Germline loops: CDR1 MNHEY, CDR2 SVGAGI. The CDR3 here is CASRGAGRPYEQYF. DNA for the CDR3: TGTGCCAGCAGGGGGGCAGGAAGGCCCTACGAGCAGTACTTC.

This clone was recorded only once. The chain recombines TRBV6-5 with TRBJ2-7; 7 bases align to TRBD2. Germline-derived CDR1 and CDR2 are MNHEY and SVGAGI. V lost 0 bases and J lost 3; bases outside the gene matches: 8. The CDR3 is made up of 16 amino acids. The CDR3 coding sequence is TGTGCCAGCAGTTACTCTGGCGGGAGTAGACTCTACGAGCAGTACTTC. Translating gives CASSYSGGSRLYEQYF.

This chain links TRBV20-1 with TRBJ2-5; perhaps D is TRBD1 or TRBD2 (5 bases each). This CDR3 is 13 amino acids long. Germline V gives CDR1 DFQATT, CDR2 SNEGSKA (reference sequence). The V end was cut by 3 bases, the J end by 7 bases, with 15 bases between. In nucleotides, the CDR3 is TGCAGTGCTAGTAACCGGGGCCAGGGGACCCAGTACTTC. Its translation is CSASNRGQGTQYF.

The chain carries TRBV12-3 or TRBV12-4 and TRBJ2-7; 8 nucleotides line up with TRBD2. Losses at the gene ends were 7 bases for V and 6 bases for J; bases not matched to a gene: 2. This CDR3 is 11 amino acids long. The CDR3 loop is CASKAGVEQYF. The CDR3 DNA reads as TGTGCCAGCAAAGCGGGAGTCGAGCAGTACTTC.

The gene calls are TRBV5-4 and TRBJ1-2, with D unresolved. The germline gives CDR1 SGHNT, CDR2 YYREEE (reference sequence). This CDR3 is 13 amino acids long. Deletions cut 4 bases from V and 3 bases from J, with 10 bases between. As DNA, the CDR3 is TGTGCCAGCAGCCCCATCCCATACTATGGCTACACCTTC. It translates to CASSPIPYYGYTF.

The chain employs TRBV10-2 and TRBJ1-2; maybe TRBD1 (5 bases). The CDR3 covers 15 residues. V lost 4 bases and J lost 4, with 16 bases in between. Looked up from germline, CDR1 is WSHSY and CDR2 is SAAADI. CDR3 amino acids: CASSVARAITYGYTF. The CDR3 DNA is TGCGCCAGCAGTGTTGCCAGGGCCATCACCTATGGCTACACCTTC.

This chain links TRBV7-9 with TRBJ2-1, with D possibly TRBD2 on 6 matching bases. V was clipped by 7 bases and J by 4 bases, with 17 bases between them. The CDR3 spans 15 residues. Germline lookup yields CDR1 SEHNR and CDR2 FQNEAQ (reference sequence). DNA for the CDR3: TGTGCCAGCACACCTAGCGCCTCAAGGTACAATGAGCAGTTCTTC. Its translation is CASTPSASRYNEQFF.

The CDR3 coding sequence is TGTGCCATCAGTGCATTGGGGGGGCTTACCGGAAACACCATATATTTT. It translates to CAISALGGLTGNTIYF. The chain has TRBV10-3 and TRBJ1-3; tentatively, D is TRBD1 (6 bases). The CDR3 totals 16 residues. V lost 4 bases and J 4 bases, leaving 17 bases between the germline ends. Germline values: CDR1 ENHRY, CDR2 SYGVKD.

Only a few counts were recorded for this clone. This chain uses TRBV10-3 with TRBJ1-2, with D maybe TRBD1 (6 bases). CDR1 is ENHRY, CDR2 SYGVKD, per germline. This CDR3 has 13 amino acids. V lost 2 bases and J lost 6, with 10 bases in between. The CDR3 spells CAISEQGLDGYTF. CDR3 nucleotide sequence: TGTGCCATCAGTGAGCAGGGGTTGGATGGCTACACCTTC.

The CDR3 is CASSLGTANYGYTF. The CDR3 DNA sequence: TGCGCCAGCAGCTTGGGGACAGCAAACTATGGCTACACCTTC. This chain uses TRBV5-1 with TRBJ1-2; TRBD1 is a possible D gene (6 bases). In germline, CDR1 is SGHRS, CDR2 YFSETQ. V was cut by 0 bases and J by 2 bases, with 8 bases left in between. There are 14 residues in the CDR3.